A single sample gave rise to the 31 T cell receptor beta chains below, sequenced in a study of human T cells and chemical hapten exposure. Individual cDNA molecules received unique molecular identifiers in the library. One entry per CDR3 protein results from TCRdb running MiXCR on the reads. The sample holds around 120,000 distinct CDR3 sequences, approximately 9.3% seen once. The authors extracted total RNA from unfractionated whole blood. Sequences were obtained from whole blood. The receptors come from a human donor in good health. Some clones in this sample may be carry-over from other donors' samples.

This clonotype appeared many times. V gene TRBV6-4 combines with J gene TRBJ2-6, with D hard to call. The germline V and J ends were trimmed by 3 bases and 0 bases, with 6 bases remaining between them. Germline CDR1 MRHNA, CDR2 SNTAGT. This CDR3 spans 15 amino acids. CDR3 in amino acids: CASSEHNSGANVLTF. CDR3 DNA sequence: TGTGCCAGCAGTGAACACAACTCTGGGGCCAACGTCCTGACTTTC.

This clonotype was detected a few times. CDR3: CASSFPGDEGEQYF. CDR3 DNA: TGTGCCAGCAGCTTTCCAGGGGATGAGGGCGAGCAGTACTTC. This sequence joins TRBV6-5 and TRBJ2-7; TRBD1 is a possible D gene (6 bases). Germline CDR1 reads MNHEY; CDR2 reads SVGAGI. The length of the CDR3 is 14 residues. The V end was cut by 6 bases, the J end by 6 bases, with 18 bases between.

This clonotype was counted only a few times. The J gene is TRBJ2-3, the V gene TRBV4-3; no reliable D call. The germline CDR1 and CDR2 sequences are LGHNA and YSLEER. This CDR3 contains 12 residues. Trimming took 1 base from V and 4 from J, leaving 3 bases between them. CDR3 amino acids: CASSQGADTQYF. In nucleotides, the CDR3 is TGCGCCAGCAGCCAAGGTGCAGATACGCAGTATTTT.

This clonotype came up many times. The V call is TRBV6-5, the J call TRBJ2-1, with D perhaps matching TRBD1 (5 bases). Trimming removed 3 bases from V and 9 bases from J, with 12 bases in between. The CDR3 consists of 13 residues. Looked up from germline, CDR1 is MNHEY and CDR2 is SVGAGI. The CDR3 nucleotides read TGTGCCAGCAGTTATCAGGGTAGGAGTGAGCAGTTCTTC. Residues: CASSYQGRSEQFF.

This clonotype was counted ten times or more. V gene TRBV3-1 combines with J gene TRBJ2-7; D unresolved. V was clipped by 1 base and J by 2 bases, with 9 bases between them. The germline CDR1 and CDR2 sequences are LGHDT and YNNKEL (reference sequence). The CDR3 sequence is 14 residues long. The CDR3 DNA is TGTGCCAGCAGCCAAGGTACGGGTCCCTACGAGCAGTACTTC. It encodes CASSQGTGPYEQYF.

This clonotype was recorded at least ten times. The chain joins TRBV10-3 to TRBJ2-3; tentative D call: TRBD2 (5 bases). Germline V gives CDR1 ENHRY, CDR2 SYGVKD. The length of the CDR3 is 13 residues. Trimming removed 7 bases at V and 1 base at J, with 9 bases between. This chain's CDR3 is CAINSARTDTQYF. CDR3 nucleotides: TGTGCCATCAATAGCGCTCGCACAGATACGCAGTATTTT.

There are many counts of this clonotype. The genes are TRBV27 and TRBJ1-5; no clear D gene. Germline CDR1 and CDR2: MNHEY and SMNVEV (reference sequence). The CDR3 consists of 14 residues. Trimming shortened V by 2 bases and J by 3 bases, and 8 bases separated the two germline ends. CDR3 in amino acids: CASSLGVPNQPQHF. The CDR3 nucleotides read TGTGCCAGCAGTTTAGGGGTCCCCAATCAGCCCCAGCATTTT.

This clonotype was counted at least ten times. This rearrangement joins TRBV6-5 to TRBJ2-7; 9 nucleotides match TRBD1. Germline V CDR1 and CDR2: MNHEY, SVGAGI. CDR3 size: 13 residues. V trimming: 5 bases; J trimming: 3 bases; junction bases outside the gene matches: 2. CDR3 DNA: TGTGCCAGCAGTGGGACAGGGTTCTACGAGCAGTACTTC. This codes for CASSGTGFYEQYF.

This clonotype came up many times. The chain links TRBV10-3 to TRBJ1-2; D perhaps matches TRBD1 (6 bases). Germline lookup yields CDR1 ENHRY and CDR2 SYGVKD. There are 13 residues in the CDR3. V was trimmed by 4 bases and J by 8 bases, leaving 14 bases between them. The CDR3 nucleotides are TGTGCCATCAGTGGTCCAGGGGCAGGAGGCTACACCTTC. The encoded protein is CAISGPGAGGYTF.

This clonotype was seen ten or more times. The V gene is TRBV7-9, the J gene TRBJ2-7, with TRBD1 matching over 9 bases. V gave up 6 bases and J gave up 6 bases; unmatched junction bases: 9. This CDR3 has 14 residues. Germline V CDR1 and CDR2: SEHNR, FQNEAQ (reference sequence). CDR3 nucleotide sequence: TGTGCCAGCAGTTCATCCGGGACAGGGTTCGAGCAGTACTTC. This codes for CASSSSGTGFEQYF.

This chain joins TRBV9 and TRBJ2-2; unclear D gene. Between the trimmed V and J ends, which lost 0 bases and 4 bases, there was a span of 4 bases. Germline lookup yields CDR1 SGDLS and CDR2 YYNGEE. The CDR3 length is 13 residues. CDR3 loop: CASSVEGTGELFF. In nucleotides, the CDR3 is TGTGCCAGCAGCGTAGAGGGCACCGGGGAGCTGTTTTTT.

The chain carries TRBV19 and TRBJ2-7; 9 bases are a match to TRBD2. This CDR3 spans 14 amino acids. Germline CDR1 and CDR2: LNHDA and SQIVND (reference sequence). The V segment lost 3 bases and the J segment 2 bases; nucleotides outside the gene matches: 2. CDR3 sequence (DNA): TGTGCCAGTAGTATTGCTAGCGGGACCTACGAGCAGTACTTC. It encodes CASSIASGTYEQYF.

The gene calls are TRBV27 and TRBJ2-3; 8 bases match TRBD1. Germline values: CDR1 MNHEY, CDR2 SMNVEV (reference sequence). The CDR3 contains 17 residues. V gave up 5 bases and J gave up 0 bases; unmatched junction bases: 10. Here the CDR3 reads CASSLLWGQASTDTQYF. CDR3 coding DNA: TGTGCCAGCAGTCTTCTCTGGGGACAGGCTAGCACAGATACGCAGTATTTT.

This clonotype was picked up a small number of times. The chain is built from TRBV4-1 and TRBJ2-4, with 9 bases aligning to TRBD1. J was trimmed by 5 bases and V by 0 bases; bases with no gene match: 11. Germline loops: CDR1 MGHRA, CDR2 YSYEKL. The CDR3 runs to 18 residues. The CDR3 sequence is CASSQDYQGQGMENIQYF. Here the CDR3 DNA reads TGCGCCAGCAGCCAAGATTACCAGGGACAGGGAATGGAAAACATTCAGTACTTC.

V usage is TRBV7-8 and J usage is TRBJ2-3; 7 bases agree with TRBD2. V dropped 1 base and J dropped 10; count of bases not matched to a gene: 5. CDR1 is SGHVS, CDR2 FQNEAQ, per germline. This CDR3 region has 13 residues. The DNA of the CDR3 is TGTGCCAGCAGCTTAGTTGTGCGGGAGTCGCAGTATTTT. It encodes CASSLVVRESQYF.

This chain links TRBV10-3 with TRBJ2-7, with 8 bases fitting TRBD1. Germline V gives CDR1 ENHRY, CDR2 SYGVKD. The V gene end was trimmed by 11 bases and the J gene end by 5 bases; junction bases not matched to a gene: 14. This CDR3 is 14 amino acids long. CDR3 DNA: TGTGCCGCAATTGACCGGGACAGGAACGACGAGCAGTACTTC. It codes for CAAIDRDRNDEQYF.

This clonotype was picked up many times. The rearrangement uses TRBV10-3 and TRBJ2-3, with 12 bases matching TRBD2. Losses at the gene ends were 1 base for V and 7 bases for J; bases not matched to a gene: 6. Germline values: CDR1 ENHRY, CDR2 SYGVKD. The CDR3 has 16 residues. Here the CDR3 reads CAISEFLAGGRNTQYF. The CDR3 coding sequence is TGTGCCATCAGTGAGTTTCTAGCGGGGGGGCGGAATACGCAGTATTTT.

This clonotype showed up many times. The V gene is TRBV6-1, the J gene TRBJ2-5; 8 positions match TRBD1. The junction had 6 bases not matched to a gene; V was cut back by 7 bases and J by 2 bases. The germline gives CDR1 MNHNS, CDR2 SASEGT. This CDR3 spans 14 amino acids. CDR3 in amino acids: CASIGTGLQETQYF. The CDR3 DNA sequence: TGTGCCAGCATCGGGACAGGCCTGCAAGAGACCCAGTACTTC.

This clonotype was seen ten or more times. This chain uses TRBV11-2 with TRBJ1-2, with D perhaps TRBD1 (6 bases). CDR1 and CDR2 (germline): SGHAT, FQNNGV. With 4 bases removed from V and 5 bases from J, the gap between germline ends came to 17 bases. The CDR3 is 15 residues long. Written as DNA, the CDR3 is TGTGCCAGCAGCTCTTCCCGGACAGAGGTATATGGCTACACCTTC. Its protein product is CASSSSRTEVYGYTF. Full variable domain (rest looked up from reference TRBV11-2 and TRBJ1-2): EAGVAQSPRYKIIEKRQSVAFWCNPISGHATLYWYQQILGQGPKLLIQFQNNGVVDDSQLPKDRFSAERLKGVDSTLKIQPAKLEDSAVYLCASSSSRTEVYGYTFGSGTRLTVV.

The chain carries TRBV11-2 and TRBJ1-4; 7 positions agree with TRBD1. The junction had 4 bases not matched to a gene; V was cut back by 3 bases and J by 0 bases. The CDR3 spans 16 residues. CDR1 and CDR2 (germline): SGHAT, FQNNGV. The CDR3 sequence: CASSFSGTATNEKLFF. CDR3 nucleotides: TGTGCCAGCAGCTTTTCCGGGACAGCAACTAATGAAAAACTGTTTTTT.

This clonotype has just a few counts. CDR3 region: CASSSRESYEQYF. CDR3 sequence (DNA): TGTGCCAGTAGTAGCAGGGAGTCCTACGAGCAGTACTTC. V and J are TRBV19 and TRBJ2-7; D tentatively reads TRBD1 or TRBD2 (5 bases each). The CDR3 loop spans 13 amino acids. Trimming removed 4 bases from V and 1 base from J, with 8 bases in between. Germline V lookup: CDR1 LNHDA, CDR2 SQIVND (reference sequence).

The rearrangement joins TRBV29-1 to TRBJ2-5; 12 bases match TRBD1. The CDR3 has 14 amino acids. Unmatched junction bases numbered 3, after V lost 3 bases and J lost 4 bases. Germline-derived CDR1 and CDR2 are SQVTM and ANQGSEA. CDR3 sequence reads: CSVEGQGAGETQYF. In nucleotides, the CDR3 is TGCAGCGTTGAGGGACAGGGGGCGGGAGAGACCCAGTACTTC.

This clonotype showed up just a few times. The chain is built from TRBV12-5 and TRBJ2-1, with 7 bases matching TRBD2. Germline V CDR1 and CDR2: LGHNT, FRNRAP. The CDR3 covers 15 residues. With V trimmed by 4 bases and J by 4 bases, 7 bases remained unmatched. CDR3 amino acids: CASGSPAGPYNEQFF. CDR3 nucleotides: TGTGCTAGTGGTTCCCCAGCGGGACCGTACAATGAGCAGTTCTTC.

A word on this clonotype: Mismatch with germline at one junction end may stem from a read error. The rearrangement uses TRBV7-9 and TRBJ1-5, with 7 positions matching TRBD1. Germline lookup yields CDR1 SEHNR and CDR2 FQNEAQ (reference sequence). This CDR3 has 16 residues. The CDR3 DNA sequence: TGTGCCAGCAGTTTAGGCACTCAGGGGGGGAATCAGCCCCAGCATTTT. Protein product: CASSLGTQGGNQPQHF.

This clonotype was picked up a small number of times. V is TRBV18 and J is TRBJ2-7; 8 positions agree with TRBD1. This CDR3 comprises 15 residues. J lost 1 base, V lost 4 bases, and 6 bases had no gene match. Germline CDR1 and CDR2: KGHSH and LQKENI. CDR3 in amino acids: CASSQGQGGSYEQYF. DNA for the CDR3: TGTGCCAGCTCACAAGGACAGGGAGGATCCTACGAGCAGTACTTC.

This clonotype was seen a few times. J is TRBJ2-1 and V is TRBV27; D perhaps matches TRBD2 (6 bases). V lost 4 bases, J lost 4 bases, and 11 bases lay in between. The germline CDR1 and CDR2 sequences are MNHEY and SMNVEV (reference sequence). The CDR3 is 14 amino acids. This CDR3 is CASSWRGTYNEQFF. The CDR3 DNA reads TGTGCCAGCAGTTGGCGGGGCACGTACAATGAGCAGTTCTTC.

This clonotype was observed at least ten times. This chain connects TRBV5-1 to TRBJ1-2; the D gene is possibly TRBD1 (6 bases). Germline V gives CDR1 SGHRS, CDR2 YFSETQ. Trimming shortened V by 0 bases and J by 8 bases, and 14 bases separated the two germline ends. This CDR3 has 14 amino acids. The CDR3 loop is CASSLGDMPGGYTF. The CDR3 bases are TGCGCCAGCAGCTTGGGGGACATGCCCGGCGGCTACACCTTC.

This clonotype was counted many times. The rearrangement links TRBV27 to TRBJ2-2; the D is unclear. V was pared by 0 bases and J by 8 bases, with 7 bases between. CDR3 length: 13 amino acids. CDR1 and CDR2 from the germline V gene are MNHEY and SMNVEV (reference sequence). The CDR3 loop is CASSLSIGGELFF. The CDR3 DNA reads as TGTGCCAGCAGTTTATCGATTGGGGGGGAGCTGTTTTTT.

V is TRBV19 and J is TRBJ2-3, with D unresolved. The CDR3 runs to 13 residues. Germline values: CDR1 LNHDA, CDR2 SQIVND (reference sequence). The V and J ends lost 5 bases and 3 bases respectively, with 9 bases between them. CDR3 sequence: CASSGVWTDTQYF. CDR3 coding DNA: TGTGCCAGTAGTGGGGTCTGGACAGATACGCAGTATTTT.

V and J are TRBV29-1 and TRBJ2-2, with 11 bases fitting TRBD2. Germline V CDR1 and CDR2: SQVTM, ANQGSEA. The length of the CDR3 is 15 residues. Trimming cost V 2 bases and J 4 bases; bases outside gene matches: 3. The CDR3 nucleotides are TGCAGCGTTGAAAGGACTAGCGGGCTCACCGGGGAGCTGTTTTTT. As protein: CSVERTSGLTGELFF.

This clonotype was counted at least ten times. The gene calls are TRBV19 and TRBJ1-2; a possible D gene is TRBD1 (5 bases). Trimming left V 1 base short and J 6 bases short, with 12 bases between. CDR3 length: 14 amino acids. From germline, CDR1 is LNHDA and CDR2 SQIVND (reference sequence). In nucleotides, the CDR3 is TGTGCCAGTAGTATAGTTCAGGGAATGGATGGCTACACCTTC. It is translated as CASSIVQGMDGYTF.